The 5 T cell receptor beta chains in this list originate from one sample, sequenced in a study of shared clonotypes between healthy human individuals. Libraries were prepared by immunoSEQ multiplex PCR; TCRdb keeps only in-frame clonotypes and omits some of them. The data show some 1,900,000 clones, just under 95% seen once. Naive CD8 isolation took CD45RO-negative cells positively selected for CCR7 and excluded terminally differentiated effector memory CD45RA+ cells. Sequencing was carried out using naive CD8+ T cells sorted from blood. The origin of the receptors is a man aged 18-30 years in good health.

The rearrangement uses TRBV4-1 and TRBJ1-5, with 9 bases matching TRBD1. The V gene end was trimmed by 5 bases and the J gene end by 5 bases; junction bases not matched to a gene: 7. Per germline, CDR1 MGHRA and CDR2 YSYEKL. The CDR3 is 15 amino acids. The CDR3 reads CASSYWTGDDQPQHF. CDR3 sequence (DNA): TGCGCCAGCAGCTACTGGACAGGGGACGATCAGCCCCAGCATTTT.

This clone was detected once. This sequence joins TRBV15 and TRBJ1-2; TRBD1 might be the D (5 bases). Trimming removed 7 bases at V and 3 bases at J, with 18 bases between. Germline-derived CDR1 and CDR2 are LNHNV and YYDKDF (reference sequence). The CDR3 is made up of 15 amino acids. This CDR3 is CATKAGARSDYGYTF. As DNA, the CDR3 is TGTGCCACCAAAGCCGGGGCTAGGAGCGACTATGGCTACACCTTC.

This chain connects TRBV6-4 to TRBJ2-2, with 8 bases fitting TRBD1. From germline, CDR1 is MRHNA and CDR2 SNTAGT. The CDR3 has 16 amino acids. V trimming: 0 bases; J trimming: 6 bases; junction bases outside the gene matches: 6. CDR3 amino acids: CASSDSKQGAPGELFF. DNA for the CDR3: TGTGCCAGCAGTGACTCGAAGCAGGGGGCGCCCGGGGAGCTGTTTTTT.

This rearrangement joins TRBV29-1 to TRBJ1-1; D is perhaps TRBD1 (6 bases). Trimming left V 6 bases short and J 10 bases short, with 15 bases between. Germline loops: CDR1 SQVTM, CDR2 ANQGSEA. CDR3 length: 11 amino acids. CDR3 protein: CSVGTGFGAFF. The CDR3 nucleotides read TGCAGCGTGGGAACAGGGTTCGGAGCTTTCTTT.

The chain couples TRBV2 to TRBJ1-1, with 7 bases identical to TRBD1. This CDR3 comprises 13 residues. V shed 9 bases and J 0 bases; nucleotides not matched to a gene: 4. Per the germline V gene, CDR1 is SNHLY and CDR2 is FYNNEI. The chain's CDR3 is CARPGQMNTEAFF. As DNA, the CDR3 is TGTGCCAGACCGGGACAGATGAACACTGAAGCTTTCTTT.